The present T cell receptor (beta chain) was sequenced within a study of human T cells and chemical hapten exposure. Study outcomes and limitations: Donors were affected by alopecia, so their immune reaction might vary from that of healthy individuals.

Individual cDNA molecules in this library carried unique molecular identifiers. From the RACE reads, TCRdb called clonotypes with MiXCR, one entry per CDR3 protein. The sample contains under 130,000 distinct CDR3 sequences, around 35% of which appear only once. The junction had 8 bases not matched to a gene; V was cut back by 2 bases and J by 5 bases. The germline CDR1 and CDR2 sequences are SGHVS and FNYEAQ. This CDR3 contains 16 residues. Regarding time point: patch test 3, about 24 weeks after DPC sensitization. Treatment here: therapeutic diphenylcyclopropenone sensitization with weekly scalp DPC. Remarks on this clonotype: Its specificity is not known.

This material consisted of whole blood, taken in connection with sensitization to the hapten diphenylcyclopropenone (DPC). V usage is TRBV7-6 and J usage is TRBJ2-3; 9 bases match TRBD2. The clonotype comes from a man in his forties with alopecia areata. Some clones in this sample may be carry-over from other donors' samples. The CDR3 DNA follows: TGTGCCAGCAGCTTAAGACTAGCGGACTTCGGAGATACGCAGTATTTT. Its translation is CASSLRLADFGDTQYF.